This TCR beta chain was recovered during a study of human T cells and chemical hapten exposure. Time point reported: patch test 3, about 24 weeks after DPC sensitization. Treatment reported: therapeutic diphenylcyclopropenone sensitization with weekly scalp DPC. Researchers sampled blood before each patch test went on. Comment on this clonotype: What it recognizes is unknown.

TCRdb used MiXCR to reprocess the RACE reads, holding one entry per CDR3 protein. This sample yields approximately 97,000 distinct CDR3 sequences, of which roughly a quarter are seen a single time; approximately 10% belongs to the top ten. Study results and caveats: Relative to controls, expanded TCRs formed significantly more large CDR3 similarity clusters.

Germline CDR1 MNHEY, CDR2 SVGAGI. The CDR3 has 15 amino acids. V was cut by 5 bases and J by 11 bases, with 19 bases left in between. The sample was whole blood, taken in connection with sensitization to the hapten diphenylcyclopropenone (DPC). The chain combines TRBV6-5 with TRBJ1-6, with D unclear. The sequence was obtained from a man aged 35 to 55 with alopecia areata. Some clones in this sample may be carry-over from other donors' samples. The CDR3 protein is CASSAVLSGVAPLHF. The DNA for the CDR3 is TGTGCCAGCAGTGCCGTCCTAAGTGGAGTGGCACCCCTCCACTTT.